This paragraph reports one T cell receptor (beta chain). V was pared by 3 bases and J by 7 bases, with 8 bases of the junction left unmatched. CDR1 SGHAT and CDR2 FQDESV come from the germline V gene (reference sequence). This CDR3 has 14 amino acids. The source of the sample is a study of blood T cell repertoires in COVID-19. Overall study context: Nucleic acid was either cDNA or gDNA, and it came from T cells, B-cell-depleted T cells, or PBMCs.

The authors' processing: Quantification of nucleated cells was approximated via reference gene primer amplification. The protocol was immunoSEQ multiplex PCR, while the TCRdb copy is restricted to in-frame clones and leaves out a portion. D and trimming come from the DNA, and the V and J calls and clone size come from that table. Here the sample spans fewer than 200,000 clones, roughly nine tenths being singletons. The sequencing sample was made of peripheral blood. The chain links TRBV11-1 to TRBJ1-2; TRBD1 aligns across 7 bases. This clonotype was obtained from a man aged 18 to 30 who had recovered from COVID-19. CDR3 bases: TGTGCCAGCAGCTTGGGTAGGGGGCGAGTTGGCTACACCTTC. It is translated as CASSLGRGRVGYTF.